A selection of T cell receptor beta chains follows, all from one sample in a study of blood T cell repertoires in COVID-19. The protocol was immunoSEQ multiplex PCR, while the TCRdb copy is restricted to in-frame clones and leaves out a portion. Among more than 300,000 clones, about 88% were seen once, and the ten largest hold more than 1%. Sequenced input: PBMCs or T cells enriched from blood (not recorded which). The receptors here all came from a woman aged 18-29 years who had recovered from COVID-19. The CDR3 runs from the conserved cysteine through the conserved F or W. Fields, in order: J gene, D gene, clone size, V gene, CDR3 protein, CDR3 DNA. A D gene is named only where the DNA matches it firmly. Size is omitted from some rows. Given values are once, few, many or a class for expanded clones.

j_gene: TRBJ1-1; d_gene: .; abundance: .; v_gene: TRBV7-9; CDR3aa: CASSLAEPGEAFF; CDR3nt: TGTGCCAGCAGCTTAGCGGAGCCTGGTGAAGCTTTCTTT
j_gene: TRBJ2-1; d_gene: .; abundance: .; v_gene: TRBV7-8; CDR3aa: CASSLRTAGPYNEQFF; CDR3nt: TGTGCCAGCAGCTTACGGACAGCGGGGCCTTACAATGAGCAGTTCTTC
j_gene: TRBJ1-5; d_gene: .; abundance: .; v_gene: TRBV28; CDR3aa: CASSQNQPQHF; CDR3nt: TGTGCCAGCAGCCAAAATCAGCCCCAGCATTTT
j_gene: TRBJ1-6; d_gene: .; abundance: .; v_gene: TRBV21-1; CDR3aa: CASSARDSDSYNSPLHF; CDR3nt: TGTGCCAGCAGCGCCCGGGACAGCGACTCCTATAATTCACCCCTCCACTTT
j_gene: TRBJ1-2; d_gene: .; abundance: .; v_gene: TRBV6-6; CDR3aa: CASNPSGGRGYTF; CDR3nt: TGTGCCAGCAACCCATCGGGGGGACGTGGCTACACCTTC
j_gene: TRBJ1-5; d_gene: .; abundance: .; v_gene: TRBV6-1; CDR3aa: CASSERGGLNQPQHF; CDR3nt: TGTGCCAGCAGTGAAAGGGGGGGTCTCAATCAGCCCCAGCATTTT
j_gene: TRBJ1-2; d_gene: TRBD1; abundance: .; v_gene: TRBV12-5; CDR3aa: CASGPRTGGYGYTF; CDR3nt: TGTGCTAGTGGCCCCAGGACAGGCGGGTATGGCTACACCTTC
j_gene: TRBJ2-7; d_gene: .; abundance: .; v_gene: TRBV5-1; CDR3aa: CASRLGGGFAYEQYF; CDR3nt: TGCGCCAGCAGATTGGGGGGGGGCTTCGCCTACGAGCAGTACTTC
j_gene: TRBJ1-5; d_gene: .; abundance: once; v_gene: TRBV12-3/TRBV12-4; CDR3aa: CASSLSSNQPQHF; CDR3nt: TGTGCCAGCAGCCTATCTAGCAATCAGCCCCAGCATTTT
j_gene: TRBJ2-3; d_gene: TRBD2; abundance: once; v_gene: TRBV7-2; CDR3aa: CASSLLPLAASTDTQYF; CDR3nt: TGTGCCAGCAGCTTATTACCTCTAGCGGCTAGCACAGATACGCAGTATTTT
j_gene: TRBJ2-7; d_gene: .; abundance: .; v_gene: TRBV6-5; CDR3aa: CASSYGETYYEQYF; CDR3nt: TGTGCCAGCAGTTACGGAGAGACTTACTACGAGCAGTACTTC
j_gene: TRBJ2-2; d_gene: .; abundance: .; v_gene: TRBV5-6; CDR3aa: CASSRYANRDTGELFF; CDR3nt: TGTGCCAGCAGCCGGTACGCCAACAGGGACACCGGGGAGCTGTTTTTT
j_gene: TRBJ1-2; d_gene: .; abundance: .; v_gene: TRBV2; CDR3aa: CASSGRDVVF; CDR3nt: TGTGCCAGCAGTGGGCGGGACGTCGTCTTC
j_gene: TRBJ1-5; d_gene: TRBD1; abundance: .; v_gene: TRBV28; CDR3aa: CASSLSGTGPQPQHF; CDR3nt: TGTGCCAGCAGTTTATCTGGGACAGGGCCGCAGCCCCAGCATTTT
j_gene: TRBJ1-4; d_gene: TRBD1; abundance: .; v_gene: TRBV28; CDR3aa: CASSPDRETNEKLFF; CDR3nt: TGTGCCAGCAGTCCTGACAGGGAAACTAATGAAAAACTGTTTTTT
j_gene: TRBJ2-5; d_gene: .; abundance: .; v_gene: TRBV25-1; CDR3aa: CASSEFPSRVQETQYF; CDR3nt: TGTGCCAGCAGTGAATTTCCCTCACGGGTTCAAGAGACCCAGTACTTC
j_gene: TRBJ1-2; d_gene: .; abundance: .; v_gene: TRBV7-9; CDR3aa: CASSRDTSYGYTF; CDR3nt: TGTGCCAGCAGCCGTGACACCAGCTATGGCTACACCTTC
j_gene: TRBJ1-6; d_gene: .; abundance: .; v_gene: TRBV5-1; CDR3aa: CASSLSGRAGSPLHF; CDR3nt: TGCGCCAGCAGCTTATCTGGCAGGGCAGGTTCACCCCTCCACTTT
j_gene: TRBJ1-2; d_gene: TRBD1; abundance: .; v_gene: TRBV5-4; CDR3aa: CASSLGGQGRYGYTF; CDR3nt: TGTGCCAGCAGCTTGGGGGGACAGGGACGGTATGGCTACACCTTC
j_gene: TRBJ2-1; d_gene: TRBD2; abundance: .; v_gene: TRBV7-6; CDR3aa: CASSFSGGAYNEQFF; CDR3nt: TGTGCCAGCAGCTTTAGCGGGGGGGCCTACAATGAGCAGTTCTTC
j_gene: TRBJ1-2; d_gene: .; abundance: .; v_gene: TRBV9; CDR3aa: CASSVNEVANYGYTF; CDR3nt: TGTGCCAGCAGCGTAAATGAGGTCGCGAACTATGGCTACACCTTC
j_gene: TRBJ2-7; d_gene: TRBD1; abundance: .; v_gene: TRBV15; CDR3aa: CATSREGRGPYEQYF; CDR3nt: TGTGCCACCAGCAGAGAAGGTAGGGGGCCCTACGAGCAGTACTTC
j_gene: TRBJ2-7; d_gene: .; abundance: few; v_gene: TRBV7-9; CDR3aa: CASSLWEESPPYEQYF; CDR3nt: TGTGCCAGCAGCTTGTGGGAGGAATCCCCTCCCTACGAGCAGTACTTC
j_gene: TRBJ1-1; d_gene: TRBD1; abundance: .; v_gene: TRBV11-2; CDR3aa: CASSPRTGPMNTEAFF; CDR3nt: TGTGCCAGCAGCCCACGGACAGGGCCCATGAACACTGAAGCTTTCTTT
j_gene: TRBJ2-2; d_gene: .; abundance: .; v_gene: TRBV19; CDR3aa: CASSIYREGTGELFF; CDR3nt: TGTGCCAGTAGTATATACAGGGAGGGTACCGGGGAGCTGTTTTTT
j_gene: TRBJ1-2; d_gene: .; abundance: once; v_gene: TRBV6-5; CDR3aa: CASSSLDSPHGYTF; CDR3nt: TGTGCCAGCAGTTCCCTGGACAGTCCTCATGGCTACACCTTC
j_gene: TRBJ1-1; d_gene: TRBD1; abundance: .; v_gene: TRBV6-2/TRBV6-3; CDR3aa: CASSYSKQGTDTEAFF; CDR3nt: TGTGCCAGCAGTTACTCGAAACAGGGGACCGACACTGAAGCTTTCTTT